Sequencing of this T cell receptor (beta chain) was carried out in a study of shared clonotypes between healthy human individuals. Findings and limits, study-wide: A few donors shared about 4.5% of their naive CD4 clonotypes.

CD8 cells classed as naive were CD45RO-negative and positively selected for CCR7, excluding terminally differentiated effector memory CD45RA+ cells. This CDR3 is built from 18 residues. CDR1 is SGHTS, CDR2 YDEGEE, per germline. V gave up 0 bases and J gave up 3 bases; unmatched junction bases: 11. Points on this clone: Its target is unknown.

Profiling relied on immunoSEQ multiplex PCR, and the TCRdb table lists in-frame clones only, not all of them. The table shows 1.5 million to 2.5 million clones, with about 95% occurring only once. This TCR came from a man aged 18-30 years in good health. Sequencing used naive CD8+ T cells sorted from blood. The rearrangement links TRBV5-8 to TRBJ2-1, with TRBD2 matching 8 bases. The CDR3 DNA follows: TGTGCCAGCAGCTTGGTTATAGGGCCTAGCGGGTTCTACAATGAGCAGTTCTTC. It specifies CASSLVIGPSGFYNEQFF. Full variable domain (outside the CDR3, taken from reference TRBV5-8 and TRBJ2-1): EAGVTQSPTHLIKTRGQQATLRCSPISGHTSVYWYQQALGLGLQFLLWYDEGEERNRGNFPPRFSGRQFPNYSSELNVNALELEDSALYLCASSLVIGPSGFYNEQFFGPGTRLTVL.